These 27 T cell receptor beta chains came from one sample sequenced in a study of T cell responses to AZD1222 COVID-19 vaccine (dated by TCRdb to about 2021). According to the study, the label for this sample's time point signals: baseline before first vaccination. The library relied on the immunoSEQ multiplex PCR assay. TCRdb stores this immuneACCESS table with in-frame sequences only. Part of the clones is absent; in the studies checked, under half of the shortfall reflects unresolved V genes, and no reason is known for the rest. The sample data list some 120,000 clones, and about nine tenths of these were observed just once. The top ten hold around 7.7% of the sample. The input for sequencing was peripheral blood, taken on day 0 of AZD1222 vaccination. The receptors were sampled from an adult in good health.

The V gene is TRBV19, the J gene TRBJ2-7; no definite D call. Trimming left V 5 bases short and J 1 base short, with 9 bases between. CDR3 length equals 13 residues. CDR1 LNHDA and CDR2 SQIVND come from the germline V gene (reference sequence). The CDR3 coding sequence is TGTGCCAGTAGTGGCGACACTTCCTACGAGCAGTACTTC. It codes for CASSGDTSYEQYF.

This chain connects TRBV5-4 to TRBJ2-3; either TRBD1 or TRBD2 may supply D (5 bases each). The V and J ends lost 4 bases and 4 bases respectively, with 25 bases between them. Germline V gene sequence: CDR1 SGHNT, CDR2 YYREEE (reference sequence). CDR3 size: 18 residues. CDR3: CASSRLPGKGRKADTQYF. CDR3 coding DNA: TGTGCCAGCAGCCGGCTACCCGGGAAGGGACGAAAAGCAGATACGCAGTATTTT.

The chain combines TRBV18 with TRBJ2-1; D is possibly TRBD2 (5 bases). CDR3 length: 11 residues. Per the germline V gene, CDR1 is KGHSH and CDR2 is LQKENI. The ends were cut back, 3 bases at V and 9 bases at J, with 6 bases in the middle. CDR3 loop: CASSPGGEQFF. DNA of the CDR3: TGTGCCAGCTCACCCGGAGGTGAGCAGTTCTTC.

This chain uses TRBV19 with TRBJ1-1, with TRBD1 identical over 7 bases. The CDR3 runs 15 residues. Per germline, CDR1 LNHDA and CDR2 SQIVND (reference sequence). Trimming took 3 bases from V and 0 from J; bases not matched to a gene: 4. CDR3: CASSIQQGLNTEAFF. The CDR3 coding sequence is TGTGCCAGTAGTATCCAACAGGGGTTGAACACTGAAGCTTTCTTT.

The genes are TRBV9 and TRBJ2-7, with D perhaps TRBD1 (6 bases). This CDR3 spans 16 amino acids. In germline, CDR1 is SGDLS, CDR2 YYNGEE. The V end was cut by 1 base, the J end by 4 bases, with 18 bases between. CDR3 sequence (DNA): TGTGCCAGCAGCGTAAGGGCAGGGGCGAATGGTTACGAGCAGTACTTC. Its protein product is CASSVRAGANGYEQYF.

As concerns this clone: The sample carries other DNA sequences with the same CDR3. This chain connects TRBV28 to TRBJ2-7; 8 nucleotides match TRBD2. J lost 1 base, V lost 5 bases, and 4 bases had no gene match. From germline, CDR1 is MDHEN and CDR2 SYDVKM. CDR3 length: 14 amino acids. The CDR3, as DNA: TGTGCCAGCAGTCTAGCGGGTCTTTCCTACGAGCAGTACTTC. Its protein is CASSLAGLSYEQYF.

V is TRBV24-1 and J is TRBJ2-1; TRBD2 agrees at 7 bases. The CDR3 has 14 amino acids. The germline V gene encodes CDR1 KGHDR and CDR2 SFDVKD. Trimming at V came to 4 bases and at J to 9 bases, leaving 8 bases not matched to a gene. CDR3 protein: CATSEVGGSGEQFF. The CDR3 nucleotides read TGTGCCACCAGTGAGGTTGGCGGGAGTGGTGAGCAGTTCTTC.

This clone was found a few times. The rearrangement uses TRBV4-3 and TRBJ1-6, with D unclear. Trimming took 3 bases from V and 7 from J, leaving 10 bases between them. This CDR3 region has 14 residues. Germline V gene lookup returns CDR1 LGHNA and CDR2 YSLEER. In DNA, the CDR3 is TGCGCCAGCAGCCAGGGTGTTTGGAATTCACCCCTCCACTTT. It codes for CASSQGVWNSPLHF.

The J gene is TRBJ2-3, the V gene TRBV6-5; 7 bases match TRBD2. Trimming took 11 bases from V and 0 from J; bases not matched to a gene: 8. Germline CDR1 and CDR2: MNHEY and SVGAGI. The CDR3 runs 14 residues. This CDR3 reads CAGWGGYSTDTQYF. Written as DNA, the CDR3 is TGTGCCGGTTGGGGGGGGTATAGCACAGATACGCAGTATTTT.

This sequence joins TRBV4-1 and TRBJ1-3, with 7 nucleotides matching TRBD1. With V trimmed by 9 bases and J by 0 bases, 8 bases remained unmatched. Germline assignment: CDR1 MGHRA and CDR2 YSYEKL. This CDR3 has 15 amino acids. The CDR3 spells CASAEDRTSGNTIYF. The DNA for the CDR3 is TGCGCCAGTGCGGAGGACAGGACCTCTGGAAACACCATATATTTT.

The rearrangement links TRBV7-3 to TRBJ2-1, with D unresolved. CDR3 length: 17 amino acids. CDR1 is SGHTA and CDR2 is FQGTGA in the germline V gene. V dropped 2 bases and J dropped 0 bases, with 14 bases sitting between them. This chain's CDR3 is CASSLVGSPNSYNEQFF. The CDR3 DNA follows: TGTGCCAGCAGCTTAGTCGGGTCACCTAACTCCTACAATGAGCAGTTCTTC. The whole variable domain, filled in from reference TRBV7-3 and TRBJ2-1, reads GAGVSQTPSNKVTEKGKYVELRCDPISGHTALYWYRQSLGQGPEFLIYFQGTGAADDSGLPNDRFFAVRPEGSVSTLKIQRTERGDSAVYLCASSLVGSPNSYNEQFFGPGTRLTVL.

This clone was seen a handful of times. The chain employs TRBV7-9 and TRBJ2-7, with D possibly TRBD2 on 6 matching bases. Germline lookup yields CDR1 SEHNR and CDR2 FQNEAQ (reference sequence). The V end lost 1 base, the J end lost 7 bases, and 17 bases lay between the germline ends. The CDR3 sequence is 15 residues long. The DNA for the CDR3 is TGTGCCAGCAGCTTAGTGGAGGGTCGGGTTCGGGAGCAGTACTTC. This gives the protein CASSLVEGRVREQYF.

This chain uses TRBV9 with TRBJ2-7, with D possibly TRBD2 on 5 matching bases. Per the germline V gene, CDR1 is SGDLS and CDR2 is YYNGEE. V was clipped by 1 base and J by 0 bases, with 11 bases between them. This CDR3 has 15 amino acids. CDR3 sequence (DNA): TGTGCCAGCAGCGTACAGCCGGGGAGCTCCTACGAGCAGTACTTC. Translated: CASSVQPGSSYEQYF.

The V call is TRBV27, the J call TRBJ1-1; weak D call: TRBD1 (6 bases). V lost 3 bases and J lost 3, with 11 bases in between. The CDR3 runs 14 residues. The germline gives CDR1 MNHEY, CDR2 SMNVEV (reference sequence). DNA for the CDR3: TGTGCCAGCAGTTTTAGAGGGGGGGACACTGAAGCTTTCTTT. It codes for CASSFRGGDTEAFF.

The J gene is TRBJ2-3, the V gene TRBV6-2 or TRBV6-3, with D possibly matching TRBD2 (6 bases). Germline V lookup: CDR1 MNHEY, CDR2 SVGEGT. This CDR3 contains 15 residues. Deletions cut 5 bases from V and 3 bases from J, with 15 bases between. The CDR3 DNA reads as TGTGCCAGCAGTCGGCGGGACTTCAGGACAGATACGCAGTATTTT. Amino acids: CASSRRDFRTDTQYF.

The chain has TRBV2 and TRBJ2-1, with D uncertain. Trimming removed 7 bases at V and 6 bases at J, with 10 bases between. The V gene's germline CDR1 is SNHLY and CDR2 FYNNEI. The CDR3 runs to 12 residues. For the CDR3, the DNA is TGTGCCAGCACCGCCGACCGCAATGAGCAGTTCTTC. It encodes CASTADRNEQFF.

This clone came up once. The chain joins TRBV27 to TRBJ1-2; tentative D call: TRBD1 (5 bases). Germline-derived CDR1 and CDR2 are MNHEY and SMNVEV (reference sequence). The CDR3 runs 16 residues. V was clipped by 3 bases and J by 0 bases, with 14 bases between them. Written as DNA, the CDR3 is TGTGCCAGCAGTTTCGGACATCTGGGCCCTAACTATGGCTACACCTTC. It specifies CASSFGHLGPNYGYTF.

The V gene is TRBV27, the J gene TRBJ2-6, with D tentatively TRBD1 or TRBD2 (6 bases each). The CDR3 consists of 22 residues. Trimming removed 3 bases from V and 1 base from J, with 28 bases in between. Germline V CDR1 and CDR2: MNHEY, SMNVEV (reference sequence). CDR3 in amino acids: CASSFRKTGRPIADSGANVLTF. Here the CDR3 DNA reads TGTGCCAGCAGTTTCAGAAAAACAGGGAGGCCTATTGCTGATTCTGGGGCCAACGTCCTGACTTTC.

The chain is built from TRBV2 and TRBJ2-7, with TRBD2 matching over 7 bases. The CDR3 has 15 amino acids. Germline CDR1 reads SNHLY; CDR2 reads FYNNEI. V shed 8 bases, J shed 0 bases, and the junction held 10 bases outside the gene matches. The CDR3 DNA is TGTGCCAGCTCTCCGGGACTATCCCTCTCCTACGAGCAGTACTTC. This sequence encodes CASSPGLSLSYEQYF.

The chain uses TRBV5-4 and TRBJ2-7; D gene ambiguous. V was trimmed by 0 bases and J by 0 bases, leaving 7 bases between them. This CDR3 has 14 residues. Germline V gene sequence: CDR1 SGHNT, CDR2 YYREEE (reference sequence). The CDR3 region is CASSLGPSSYEQYF. The CDR3 DNA follows: TGTGCCAGCAGCTTGGGTCCTAGCTCCTACGAGCAGTACTTC.

This sequence joins TRBV15 and TRBJ2-1, with D unresolved. Germline assignment: CDR1 LNHNV and CDR2 YYDKDF (reference sequence). V shed 3 bases and J shed 4 bases, with 22 bases lying between them. This CDR3 contains 18 residues. Here the CDR3 reads CATSRETPAASTYNEQFF. CDR3 DNA: TGTGCCACCAGCAGGGAGACCCCAGCCGCGAGCACTTACAATGAGCAGTTCTTC.

This CDR3 reads CASRPRPGREETQYF. In DNA, the CDR3 is TGTGCCAGCAGACCTAGGCCGGGGAGGGAGGAGACCCAGTACTTC. This chain joins TRBV6-5 and TRBJ2-5; 7 bases match TRBD2. The CDR3 totals 15 residues. V shed 6 bases and J 5 bases; nucleotides not matched to a gene: 12. Germline values: CDR1 MNHEY, CDR2 SVGAGI.

V gene TRBV7-3 combines with J gene TRBJ2-1; a weak D match, TRBD2 (5 bases). V was shortened by 5 bases and J by 4 bases, with 15 bases between the two germline ends. Germline values: CDR1 SGHTA, CDR2 FQGTGA. The CDR3 is 15 amino acids. CDR3 amino acids: CASSIGLASYNEQFF. Written as DNA, the CDR3 is TGTGCCAGCAGCATTGGACTCGCCTCGTACAATGAGCAGTTCTTC.

The chain employs TRBV27 and TRBJ1-2, with TRBD1 as a possible D gene (5 bases). V lost 6 bases and J lost 5, with 16 bases in between. Germline V gene lookup returns CDR1 MNHEY and CDR2 SMNVEV (reference sequence). This CDR3 contains 14 residues. In nucleotides, the CDR3 is TGTGCCAGCAGCAGTCTCTCGGCAGGGTATGGCTACACCTTC. As protein: CASSSLSAGYGYTF.

This sequence joins TRBV7-3 and TRBJ2-2; TRBD2 aligns across 11 bases. J was trimmed by 6 bases and V by 0 bases; bases with no gene match: 0. Per the germline V gene, CDR1 is SGHTA and CDR2 is FQGTGA. The CDR3 is 15 residues long. The CDR3 protein is CASSLTSGRAGELFF. CDR3 coding DNA: TGTGCCAGCAGCTTAACTAGCGGGAGGGCCGGGGAGCTGTTTTTT.

This chain links TRBV4-1 with TRBJ2-7; the match to TRBD1 covers 7 bases. CDR1 is MGHRA, CDR2 YSYEKL, per germline. The CDR3 has 15 residues. Trimming at V came to 4 bases and at J to 6 bases, leaving 12 bases not matched to a gene. The CDR3 reads CASSLRPETGLEQYF. Here the CDR3 DNA reads TGCGCCAGCAGCCTCCGCCCCGAGACAGGGCTCGAGCAGTACTTC.

The genes are TRBV27 and TRBJ2-7; 9 bases fit TRBD1. This CDR3 is 15 amino acids long. The V segment lost 3 bases and the J segment 0 bases; nucleotides outside the gene matches: 3. Germline CDR1 and CDR2: MNHEY and SMNVEV (reference sequence). CDR3 nucleotides: TGTGCCAGCAGTTTCGGACAGGGGCCCTCCTACGAGCAGTACTTC. Translated: CASSFGQGPSYEQYF.